The T cell receptor beta chain under discussion was sequenced for a study of spatial heterogeneity in lung cancer. Findings and limits, study-wide: Tumor mutation count correlated with how many alpha and beta TCRs expanded intratumorally.

The germline CDR1 and CDR2 sequences are SGHTA and FQGNSA. The CDR3 has 14 amino acids. V was clipped by 2 bases and J by 5 bases, with 10 bases between them. At least ten counts were recorded for this clonotype. Antigen specificity is unknown. TCRdb used MiXCR to reprocess the 5' RACE reads, holding one entry per CDR3 protein. The sample lists 20,000 to 25,000 distinct CDR3 sequences, about 2.7% seen once, with under 8% in the top ten. Time point described: sample taken at primary tumor resection. This specimen consisted of lung tumor tissue, obtained at surgery. The source of this sequence is a male donor with early-stage non-small cell lung cancer. J is TRBJ2-1 and V is TRBV7-2; possibly TRBD1 for D (6 bases). In DNA form, the CDR3 reads TGTGCCAGCAGCTTATATGCAGGGGACAATGAGCAGTTCTTC. Translation: CASSLYAGDNEQFF.